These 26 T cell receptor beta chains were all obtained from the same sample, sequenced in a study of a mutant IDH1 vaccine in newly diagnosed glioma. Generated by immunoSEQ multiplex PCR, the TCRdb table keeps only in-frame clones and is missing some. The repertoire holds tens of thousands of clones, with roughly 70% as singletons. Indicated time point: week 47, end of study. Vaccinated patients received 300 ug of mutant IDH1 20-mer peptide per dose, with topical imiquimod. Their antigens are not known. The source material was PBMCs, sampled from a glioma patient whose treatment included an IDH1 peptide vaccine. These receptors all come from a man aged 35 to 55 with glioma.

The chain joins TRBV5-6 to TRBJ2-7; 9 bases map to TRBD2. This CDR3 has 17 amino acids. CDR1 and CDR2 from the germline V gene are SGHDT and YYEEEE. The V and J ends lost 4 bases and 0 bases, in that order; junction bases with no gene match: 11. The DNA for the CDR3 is TGTGCCAGCAGCGACCTACAACTAGCGGGCCGCTCCTACGAGCAGTACTTC. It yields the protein CASSDLQLAGRSYEQYF.

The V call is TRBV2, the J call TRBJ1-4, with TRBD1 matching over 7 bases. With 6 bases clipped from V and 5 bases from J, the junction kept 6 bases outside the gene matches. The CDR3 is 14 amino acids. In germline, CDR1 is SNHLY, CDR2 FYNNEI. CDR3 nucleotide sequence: TGTGCCAGCAGCTCGGGACAGACCAATGAAAAACTGTTTTTT. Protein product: CASSSGQTNEKLFF.

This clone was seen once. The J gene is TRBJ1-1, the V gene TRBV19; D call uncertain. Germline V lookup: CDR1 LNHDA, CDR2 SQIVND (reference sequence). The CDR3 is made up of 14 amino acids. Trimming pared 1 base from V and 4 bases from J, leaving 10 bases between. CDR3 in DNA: TGTGCCAGTAGTATAGTTAACCGAGGCACTGAAGCTTTCTTT. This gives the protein CASSIVNRGTEAFF.

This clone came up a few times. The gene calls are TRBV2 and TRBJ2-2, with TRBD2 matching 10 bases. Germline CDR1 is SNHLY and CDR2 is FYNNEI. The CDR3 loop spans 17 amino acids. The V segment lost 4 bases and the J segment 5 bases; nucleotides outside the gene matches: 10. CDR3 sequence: CASSGASGRSSTGELFF. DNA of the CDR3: TGTGCCAGCAGTGGGGCTAGCGGGAGATCAAGTACCGGGGAGCTGTTTTTT.

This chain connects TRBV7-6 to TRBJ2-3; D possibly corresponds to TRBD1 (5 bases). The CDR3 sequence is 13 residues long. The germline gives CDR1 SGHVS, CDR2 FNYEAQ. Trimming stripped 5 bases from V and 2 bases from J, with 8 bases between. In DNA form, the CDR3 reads TGTGCCAGCAGCGACAGCCCCACAGATACGCAGTATTTT. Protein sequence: CASSDSPTDTQYF.

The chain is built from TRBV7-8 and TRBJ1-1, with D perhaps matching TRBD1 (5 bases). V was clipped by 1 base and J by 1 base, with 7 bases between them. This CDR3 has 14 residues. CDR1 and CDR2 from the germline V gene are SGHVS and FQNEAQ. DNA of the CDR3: TGTGCCAGCAGCTTAGGCAGGGCGAACACTGAAGCTTTCTTT. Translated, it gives CASSLGRANTEAFF. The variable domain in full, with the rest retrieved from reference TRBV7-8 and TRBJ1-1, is GAGVSQSPRYKVAKRGQDVALRCDPISGHVSLFWYQQALGQGPEFLTYFQNEAQLDKSGLPSDRFFAERPEGSVSTLKIQRTQQEDSAVYLCASSLGRANTEAFFGQGTRLTVV.

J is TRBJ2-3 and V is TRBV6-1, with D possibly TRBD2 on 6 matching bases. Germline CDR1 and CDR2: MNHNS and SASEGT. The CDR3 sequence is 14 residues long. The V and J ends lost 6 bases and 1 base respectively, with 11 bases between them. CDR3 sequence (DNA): TGTGCCAGCAGCCGGAGCGGGCGCACAGATACGCAGTATTTT. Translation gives CASSRSGRTDTQYF.

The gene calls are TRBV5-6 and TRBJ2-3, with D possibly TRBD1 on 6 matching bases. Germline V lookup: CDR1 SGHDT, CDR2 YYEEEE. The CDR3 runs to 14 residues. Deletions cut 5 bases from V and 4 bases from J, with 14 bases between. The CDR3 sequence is CASSLRQGPDTQYF. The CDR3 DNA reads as TGTGCCAGCAGTCTTCGGCAGGGGCCAGATACGCAGTATTTT.

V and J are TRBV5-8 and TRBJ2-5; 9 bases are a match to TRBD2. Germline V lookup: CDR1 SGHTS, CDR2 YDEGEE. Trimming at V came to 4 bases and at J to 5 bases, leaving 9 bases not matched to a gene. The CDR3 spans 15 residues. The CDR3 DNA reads TGTGCCAGCAGCCAGGGGACTAGCCTCCGGGAGACCCAGTACTTC. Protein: CASSQGTSLRETQYF.

DNA for the CDR3: TGCGCCAGCAGGTCCTCTAGCACAGATACGCAGTATTTT. As protein: CASRSSSTDTQYF. The chain links TRBV10-1 to TRBJ2-3; D not certain. The V end was cut by 6 bases, the J end by 0 bases, with 7 bases between. The germline gives CDR1 WNHNN, CDR2 SYGVQD (reference sequence). The CDR3 has 13 residues.

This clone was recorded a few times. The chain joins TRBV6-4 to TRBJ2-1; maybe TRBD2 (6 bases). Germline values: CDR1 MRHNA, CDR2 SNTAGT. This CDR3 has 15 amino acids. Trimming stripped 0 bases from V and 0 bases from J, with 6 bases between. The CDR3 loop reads CASSDSAGSYNEQFF. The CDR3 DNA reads TGTGCCAGCAGTGACTCAGCGGGCTCCTACAATGAGCAGTTCTTC.

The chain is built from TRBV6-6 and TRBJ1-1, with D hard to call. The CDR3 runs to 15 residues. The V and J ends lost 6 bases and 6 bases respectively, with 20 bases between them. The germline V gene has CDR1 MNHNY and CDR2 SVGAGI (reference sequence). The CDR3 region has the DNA TGTGCCAGCAGGGCCGCAGGAGAAGGGAATCCTGAAGCTTTCTTT. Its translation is CASRAAGEGNPEAFF.

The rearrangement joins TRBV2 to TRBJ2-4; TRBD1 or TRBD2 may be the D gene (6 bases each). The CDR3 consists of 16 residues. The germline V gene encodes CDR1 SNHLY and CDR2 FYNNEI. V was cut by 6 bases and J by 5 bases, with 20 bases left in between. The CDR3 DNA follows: TGTGCCAGCAGGAGGGGGGAGGTACCGGGAGAAAACATTCAGTACTTC. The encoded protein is CASRRGEVPGENIQYF.

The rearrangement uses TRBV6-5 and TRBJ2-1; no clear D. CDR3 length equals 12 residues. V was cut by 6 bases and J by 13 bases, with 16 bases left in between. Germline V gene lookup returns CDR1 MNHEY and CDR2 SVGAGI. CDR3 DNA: TGTGCCAGCAGCCAGACTGAGCCGAGACAGTTCTTC. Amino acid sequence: CASSQTEPRQFF.

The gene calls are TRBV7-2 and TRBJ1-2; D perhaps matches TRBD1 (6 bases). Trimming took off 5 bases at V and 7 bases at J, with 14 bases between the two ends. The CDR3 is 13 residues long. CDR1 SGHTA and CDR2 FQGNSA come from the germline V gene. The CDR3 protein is CASSLQGDFGYTF. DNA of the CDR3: TGTGCCAGCAGCCTACAGGGAGATTTTGGCTACACCTTC.

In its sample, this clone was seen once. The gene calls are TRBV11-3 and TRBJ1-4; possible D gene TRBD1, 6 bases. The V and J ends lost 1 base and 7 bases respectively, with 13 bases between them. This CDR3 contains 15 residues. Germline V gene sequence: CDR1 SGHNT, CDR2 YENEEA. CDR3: CASSLGRAGVEKLFF. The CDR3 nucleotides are TGTGCCAGCAGCTTAGGTCGGGCAGGGGTTGAAAAACTGTTTTTT.

The CDR3 DNA sequence: TGTGCCATCACCGAGGATAGGGGAGTCACTGAAGCTTTCTTT. This codes for CAITEDRGVTEAFF. This sequence joins TRBV10-3 and TRBJ1-1; D possibly corresponds to TRBD1 (5 bases). Trimming pared 7 bases from V and 4 bases from J, leaving 16 bases between. CDR3 length: 14 residues. Germline lookup yields CDR1 ENHRY and CDR2 SYGVKD.

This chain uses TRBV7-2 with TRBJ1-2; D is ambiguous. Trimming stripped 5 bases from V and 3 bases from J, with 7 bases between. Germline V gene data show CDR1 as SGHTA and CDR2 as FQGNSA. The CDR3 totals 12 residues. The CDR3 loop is CASSANDYGYTF. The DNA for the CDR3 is TGTGCCAGCAGCGCTAACGACTATGGCTACACCTTC.

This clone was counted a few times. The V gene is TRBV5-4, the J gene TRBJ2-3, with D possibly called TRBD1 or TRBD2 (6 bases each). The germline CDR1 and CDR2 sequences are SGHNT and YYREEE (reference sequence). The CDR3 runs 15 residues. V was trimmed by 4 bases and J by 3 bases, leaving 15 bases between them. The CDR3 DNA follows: TGTGCCAGCAGCCCCCCAGGAGGGACAACAGATACGCAGTATTTT. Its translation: CASSPPGGTTDTQYF.

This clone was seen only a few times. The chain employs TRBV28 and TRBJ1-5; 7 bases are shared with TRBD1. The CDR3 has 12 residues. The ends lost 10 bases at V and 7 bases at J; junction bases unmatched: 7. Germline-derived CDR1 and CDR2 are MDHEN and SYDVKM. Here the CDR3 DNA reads TGTGCCATCGGAGGGGGCCTCCAGCCCCAGCATTTT. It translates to CAIGGGLQPQHF.

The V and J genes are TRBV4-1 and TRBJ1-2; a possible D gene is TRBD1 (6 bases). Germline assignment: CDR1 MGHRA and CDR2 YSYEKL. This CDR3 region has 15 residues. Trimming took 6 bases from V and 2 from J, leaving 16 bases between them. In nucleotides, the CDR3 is TGCGCCAGCAGTCAGACTTTCGGACAGAACTATGGCTACACCTTC. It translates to CASSQTFGQNYGYTF.

Here the CDR3 reads CATRSGLAGENIQYF. The CDR3 DNA reads TGTGCCACCAGGTCGGGACTAGCGGGCGAAAACATTCAGTACTTC. The chain employs TRBV15 and TRBJ2-4; the match to TRBD2 covers 12 bases. The CDR3 spans 15 residues. Germline lookup yields CDR1 LNHNV and CDR2 YYDKDF (reference sequence). J lost 5 bases, V lost 6 bases, and 5 bases had no gene match.

CDR3 region: CASSQDHYSSYNEQFF. The CDR3 DNA reads as TGCGCCAGCAGCCAAGATCACTACAGCTCCTACAATGAGCAGTTCTTC. The chain couples TRBV4-1 to TRBJ2-1; D is ambiguous. From germline, CDR1 is MGHRA and CDR2 YSYEKL. There are 16 residues in the CDR3. The V end lost 0 bases, the J end lost 0 bases, and 9 bases lay between the germline ends.

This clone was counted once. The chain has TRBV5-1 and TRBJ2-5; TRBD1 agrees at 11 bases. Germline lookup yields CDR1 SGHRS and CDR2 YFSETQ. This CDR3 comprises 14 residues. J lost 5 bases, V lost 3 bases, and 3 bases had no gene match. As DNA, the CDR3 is TGCGCCAGCAGCTCGGACAGGGGGCAGGAGACCCAGTACTTC. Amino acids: CASSSDRGQETQYF.

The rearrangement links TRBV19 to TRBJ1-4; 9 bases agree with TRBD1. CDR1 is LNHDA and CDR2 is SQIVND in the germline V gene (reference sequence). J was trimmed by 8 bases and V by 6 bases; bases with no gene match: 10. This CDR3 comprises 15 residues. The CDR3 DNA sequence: TGTGCCAGTAGGGGAATGGGACAGGGCCGGGAAAAACTGTTTTTT. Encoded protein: CASRGMGQGREKLFF.

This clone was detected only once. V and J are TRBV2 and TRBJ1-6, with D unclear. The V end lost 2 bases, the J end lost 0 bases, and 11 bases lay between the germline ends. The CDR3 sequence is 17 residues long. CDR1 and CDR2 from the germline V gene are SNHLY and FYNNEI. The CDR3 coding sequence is TGTGCCAGCAGTGAAAGCGTGAAGAGCTCCTATAATTCACCCCTCCACTTT. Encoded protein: CASSESVKSSYNSPLHF.